This TCR gamma chain was sequenced during a study of Vδ1+ human thymocytes. Points from the study as a whole: Highly polyclonal TRG and TRD repertoires with Gaussian CDR3 length distributions appeared in thymus. Despite high sort purity, roughly a fifth of thymic T cell receptor delta sequences were Vdelta2. Many TRG clonotypes were shared between donors; TRD repertoires were essentially private.

Extracted RNA was reverse transcribed into cDNA. CDR3 amplicons came from multiplex PCR with pooled V-gene forward and constant-region reverse primers. TCRdb re-called the multiplex PCR reads via CATT. The sample has about 36,000 gamma-chain clones, 20% seen once. J was trimmed by 6 bases and V by 4 bases; bases with no gene match: 12. The CDR3 is 14 residues long. The germline V gene encodes CDR1 EGSNGY and CDR2 YDSYNSKV. After alphabeta T cell depletion, CD3+ Vdelta1+ Vdelta2- thymocytes were sorted. Concerning this clone itself: Its specificity is unknown. Other DNA variants within this sample encode the same CDR3.

V usage is TRGV2 and J usage is TRGJ1 or TRGJ2. The sequencing sample was made of Vdelta1+ gamma-delta thymocytes from the thymus. Specified subset: FACS-sorted CD3+ TCRalphabeta- TCRVdelta1+ TCRVdelta2- thymocytes. This sequence originates from a girl younger than two who had congenital heart surgery. The CDR3 sequence: CATWDGPLGYKKLF. CDR3 DNA: TGTGCCACCTGGGATGGGCCCCTAGGTTATAAGAAACTCTTT.